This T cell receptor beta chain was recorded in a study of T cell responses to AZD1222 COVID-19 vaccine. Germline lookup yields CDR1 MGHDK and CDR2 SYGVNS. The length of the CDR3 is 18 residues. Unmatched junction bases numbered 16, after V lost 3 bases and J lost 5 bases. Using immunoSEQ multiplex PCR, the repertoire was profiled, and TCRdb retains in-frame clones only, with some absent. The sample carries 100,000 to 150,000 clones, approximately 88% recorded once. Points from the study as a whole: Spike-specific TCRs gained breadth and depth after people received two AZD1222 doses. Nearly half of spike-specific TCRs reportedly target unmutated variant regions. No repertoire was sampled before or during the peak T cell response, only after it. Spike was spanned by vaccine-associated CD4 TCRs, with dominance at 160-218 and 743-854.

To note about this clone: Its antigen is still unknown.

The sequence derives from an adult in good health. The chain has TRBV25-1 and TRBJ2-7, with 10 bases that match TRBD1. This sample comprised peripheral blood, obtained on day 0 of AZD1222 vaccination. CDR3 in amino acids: CASSEVGGQGFTVHEQYF. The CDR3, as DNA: TGTGCCAGCAGTGAGGTAGGGGGACAGGGGTTTACAGTCCACGAGCAGTACTTC.